This TCR beta chain stems from a study of blood T cell repertoires in COVID-19. Study information: COVID-19 samples collected from the United States, Italy and Spain covered acute and convalescent phases. Sources were T cells, B-cell-depleted T cells, or PBMCs; the material itself was cDNA or gDNA.

This clone came up a few times. Per the authors' pipeline: The assay estimated nucleated cells by amplifying reference gene primers. Some clones are missing from TCRdb's copy, which holds only in-frame ones; the method was immunoSEQ multiplex PCR. From that table come the V and J calls and clone size; the DNA was used to work out D and trimming. The table records about 120,000 clones, around nine tenths of them present only once. Germline-derived CDR1 and CDR2 are MNHEY and SMNVEV (reference sequence). V was pared by 7 bases and J by 3 bases, with 13 bases between. This CDR3 contains 13 residues. J is TRBJ2-7 and V is TRBV27; a possible D gene is TRBD2 (5 bases). The receptor was derived from a woman aged 70-85 years with COVID-19, enrolled during active disease. Sequencing input: peripheral blood. In nucleotides, the CDR3 is TGTGCCAGCATGCGGGTTGGATTCTACGAGCAGTACTTC. Its protein product is CASMRVGFYEQYF.